This passage covers 11 T cell receptor beta chains from one sample sequenced in a study of blood T cell repertoires in COVID-19. Sequencing used immunoSEQ multiplex PCR; TCRdb keeps in-frame clones, though not all of them. The sample comprises 150,000 or so clones, roughly 80% of which are singletons, and approximately 30% rests with the top ten. The sequenced sample consisted of peripheral blood. Receptor source: an older woman with acute or convalescent COVID-19.

This chain joins TRBV5-1 and TRBJ1-4, with 8 positions matching TRBD1. Germline assignment: CDR1 SGHRS and CDR2 YFSETQ. J lost 7 bases, V lost 5 bases, and 13 bases had no gene match. The CDR3 is made up of 16 amino acids. CDR3 DNA sequence: TGCGCCAGCAGACCTCAGGGAGCAGGGGGCACTGAAAAACTGTTTTTT. Protein sequence: CASRPQGAGGTEKLFF.

The chain joins TRBV7-9 to TRBJ1-2; the D is unclear. The CDR3 covers 13 residues. The V end was cut by 6 bases, the J end by 6 bases, with 14 bases between. Per the germline V gene, CDR1 is SEHNR and CDR2 is FQNEAQ (reference sequence). For the CDR3, the DNA is TGTGCCAGCAGTCTAGCCCTGGGAGATGGCTACACCTTC. Amino acids: CASSLALGDGYTF. Using reference TRBV7-9 and TRBJ1-2 for the parts outside the CDR3, the full variable domain is DTGVSQNPRHKITKRGQNVTFRCDPISEHNRLYWYRQTLGQGPEFLTYFQNEAQLEKSRLLSDRFSAERPKGSFSTLEIQRTEQGDSAMYLCASSLALGDGYTFGSGTRLTVV.

The V call is TRBV18, the J call TRBJ1-1, with 7 bases lining up with TRBD1. This CDR3 has 14 residues. Germline V gene data show CDR1 as KGHSH and CDR2 as LQKENI. V gave up 5 bases and J gave up 5 bases; unmatched junction bases: 8. CDR3 loop: CASSTEQGRTEAFF. CDR3 nucleotide sequence: TGTGCCAGCTCAACAGAACAGGGGCGGACTGAAGCTTTCTTT.

J is TRBJ1-1 and V is TRBV7-9, with D possibly TRBD1 on 5 matching bases. Germline loops: CDR1 SEHNR, CDR2 FQNEAQ (reference sequence). The V end was cut by 6 bases, the J end by 5 bases, with 16 bases between. The CDR3 covers 14 residues. Written as DNA, the CDR3 is TGTGCCAGCAGTCCCGCAGGGAAGACTACTGAAGCTTTCTTT. Translated: CASSPAGKTTEAFF.

CDR3 protein: CAISEAWSGNYGYTF. The CDR3 region has the DNA TGTGCCATCAGTGAGGCTTGGTCTGGCAACTATGGCTACACCTTC. The rearrangement uses TRBV10-3 and TRBJ1-2; no clear D gene. V lost 2 bases and J lost 2, with 12 bases in between. The CDR3 sequence is 15 residues long. The germline CDR1 and CDR2 sequences are ENHRY and SYGVKD.

V usage is TRBV18 and J usage is TRBJ1-1; D unclear. This CDR3 region has 14 residues. Per the germline V gene, CDR1 is KGHSH and CDR2 is LQKENI. The ends were cut back, 2 bases at V and 0 bases at J, with 7 bases in the middle. The CDR3 DNA sequence: TGTGCCAGCTCACCAGTAGATTTGAACACTGAAGCTTTCTTT. Its protein product is CASSPVDLNTEAFF. The full variable domain, with the rest looked up from reference TRBV18 and TRBJ1-1, is NAGVMQNPRHLVRRRGQEARLRCSPMKGHSHVYWYRQLPEEGLKFMVYLQKENIIDESGMPKERFSAEFPKEGPSILRIQQVVRGDSAAYFCASSPVDLNTEAFFGQGTRLTVV.

This sequence joins TRBV29-1 and TRBJ1-2; D remains ambiguous. CDR3 size: 14 residues. The V end was cut by 3 bases, the J end by 2 bases, with 13 bases between. From germline, CDR1 is SQVTM and CDR2 ANQGSEA. The CDR3 sequence is CSVDNRDFNYGYTF. For the CDR3, the DNA is TGCAGCGTTGACAACCGGGATTTCAACTATGGCTACACCTTC. The full variable domain, with the rest looked up from reference TRBV29-1 and TRBJ1-2, is SAVISQKPSRDICQRGTSLTIQCQVDSQVTMMFWYRQQPGQSLTLIATANQGSEATYESGFVIDKFPISRPNLTFSTLTVSNMSPEDSSIYLCSVDNRDFNYGYTFGSGTRLTVV.

The chain uses TRBV27 and TRBJ2-7; 7 positions agree with TRBD2. Germline V lookup: CDR1 MNHEY, CDR2 SMNVEV (reference sequence). After removal of 6 bases from V and 5 bases from J, the junction contained 7 bases not matched to a gene. The CDR3 is 13 residues long. CDR3 coding DNA: TGTGCCAGCAGCTCCGAGCGGGGAGACGAGCAGTACTTC. Residues: CASSSERGDEQYF.

This chain uses TRBV28 with TRBJ2-7, with TRBD2 matching 8 bases. This CDR3 comprises 14 residues. V was clipped by 3 bases and J by 5 bases; unmatched bases: 6. Germline CDR1 is MDHEN and CDR2 is SYDVKM. CDR3 region: CASSFGGGLHEQYV. CDR3 bases: TGTGCCAGCAGTTTCGGCGGGGGGCTACACGAGCAGTACGTC.

The CDR3 coding sequence is TGTGCCAGCAGAACAATCGGTGGGGGGTCTGTCTATGGCTACACCTTC. Protein sequence: CASRTIGGGSVYGYTF. The J gene is TRBJ1-2, the V gene TRBV27, with a tentative D call TRBD1 (5 bases). The CDR3 sequence is 16 residues long. V lost 6 bases and J 4 bases, leaving 21 bases between the germline ends. Germline CDR1 reads MNHEY; CDR2 reads SMNVEV (reference sequence).

The chain joins TRBV28 to TRBJ1-1; 7 bases are shared with TRBD1. V dropped 4 bases and J dropped 3; count of bases not matched to a gene: 11. The CDR3 consists of 16 residues. Germline V gene sequence: CDR1 MDHEN, CDR2 SYDVKM. CDR3 residues: CASSSIDRVVDTEAFF. The CDR3 nucleotides are TGTGCCAGCAGTTCCATTGACAGGGTAGTTGACACTGAAGCTTTCTTT.